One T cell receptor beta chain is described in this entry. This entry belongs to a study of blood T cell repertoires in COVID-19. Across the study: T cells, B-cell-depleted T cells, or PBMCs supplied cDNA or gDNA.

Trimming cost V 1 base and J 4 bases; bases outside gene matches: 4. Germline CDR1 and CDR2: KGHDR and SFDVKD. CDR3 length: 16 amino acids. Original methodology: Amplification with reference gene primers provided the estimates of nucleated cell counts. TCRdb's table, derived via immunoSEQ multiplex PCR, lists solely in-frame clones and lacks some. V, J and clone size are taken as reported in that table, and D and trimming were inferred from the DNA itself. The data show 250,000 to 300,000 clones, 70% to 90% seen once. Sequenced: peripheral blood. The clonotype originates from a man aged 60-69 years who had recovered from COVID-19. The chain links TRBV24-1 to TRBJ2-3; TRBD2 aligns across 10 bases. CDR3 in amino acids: CATSDFTSGAADTQYF. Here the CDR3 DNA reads TGTGCCACCAGTGATTTTACTAGCGGGGCCGCAGATACGCAGTATTTT.